The present TCR beta chain was sequenced within a study of OX40 agonist ivuxolimab in advanced cancers. Whole-study context: Prior anti-PD-1, anti-PD-L1 or anti-CTLA-4 therapy did not bar entry, and 40% had some.

Study conclusions and caveats: The study observed clonal expansion of CD4+ and CD8+ blood T cells by week 6 at 0.1 to 3.0 mg/kg. Specificity for antigen went undetermined in the expanded peripheral T cells.

About this clone itself: Its antigen remains unknown.

Autoimmune disease history or systemic immunosuppression disqualified patients. This CDR3 spans 13 amino acids. V gave up 4 bases and J gave up 1 base, with 8 bases separating them. Germline V gene data show CDR1 as MGHRA and CDR2 as YSYEKL. This table comes from immunoSEQ multiplex PCR, and its TCRdb copy is limited to in-frame clones, with some not included. The table has 6,000 to 9,000 clones, more than 70% seen once. The chain carries TRBV4-1 and TRBJ2-7; the D gene is possibly TRBD1 (5 bases). The TCR sequence derives from an adult with an advanced solid tumor such as melanoma, head and neck, liver or kidney cancer. Sequenced material: CD4+ or CD8+ T cells sorted from blood, taken in a trial of the OX40 agonist ivuxolimab. The CDR3 coding sequence is TGCGCCAGCAGCCCTCAGGGTTCCTACGAGCAGTACTTC. Protein product: CASSPQGSYEQYF.